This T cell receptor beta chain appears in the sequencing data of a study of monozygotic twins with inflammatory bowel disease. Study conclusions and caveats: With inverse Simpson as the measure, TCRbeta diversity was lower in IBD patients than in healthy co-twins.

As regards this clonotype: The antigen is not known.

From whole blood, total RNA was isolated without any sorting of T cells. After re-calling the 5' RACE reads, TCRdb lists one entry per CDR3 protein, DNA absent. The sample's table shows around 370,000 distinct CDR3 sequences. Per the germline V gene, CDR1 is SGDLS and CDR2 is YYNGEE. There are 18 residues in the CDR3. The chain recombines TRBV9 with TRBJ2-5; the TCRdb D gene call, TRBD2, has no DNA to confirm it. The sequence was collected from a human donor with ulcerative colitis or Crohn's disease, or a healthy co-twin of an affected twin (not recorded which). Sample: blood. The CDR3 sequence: CASSVVRTGEVFRETQYF. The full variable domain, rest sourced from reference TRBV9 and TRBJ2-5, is DSGVTQTPKHLITATGQRVTLRCSPRSGDLSVYWYQQSLDQGLQFLIQYYNGEERAKGNILERFSAQQFPDLHSELNLSSLELGDSALYFCASSVVRTGEVFRETQYFGPGTRLLVL.